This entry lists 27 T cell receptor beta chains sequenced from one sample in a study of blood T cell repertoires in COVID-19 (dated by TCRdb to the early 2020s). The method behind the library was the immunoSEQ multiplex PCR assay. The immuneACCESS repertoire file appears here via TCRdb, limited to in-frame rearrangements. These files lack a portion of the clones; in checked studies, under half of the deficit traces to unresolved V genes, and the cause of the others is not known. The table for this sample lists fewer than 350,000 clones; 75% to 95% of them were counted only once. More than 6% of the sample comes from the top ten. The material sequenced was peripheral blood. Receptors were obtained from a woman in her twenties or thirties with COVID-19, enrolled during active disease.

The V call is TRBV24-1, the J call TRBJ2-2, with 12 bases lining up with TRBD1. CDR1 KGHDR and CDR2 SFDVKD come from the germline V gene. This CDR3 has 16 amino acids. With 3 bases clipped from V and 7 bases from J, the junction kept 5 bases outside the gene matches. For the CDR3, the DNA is TGTGCCACCAGTGATCGGGGACAGGGGGCTAACGGGGAGCTGTTTTTT. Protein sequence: CATSDRGQGANGELFF.

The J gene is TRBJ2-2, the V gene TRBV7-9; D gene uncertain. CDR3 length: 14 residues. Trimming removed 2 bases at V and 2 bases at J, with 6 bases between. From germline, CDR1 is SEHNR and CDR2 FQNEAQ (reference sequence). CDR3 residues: CASSLRGNTGELFF. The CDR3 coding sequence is TGTGCCAGCAGCTTAAGAGGTAACACCGGGGAGCTGTTTTTT.

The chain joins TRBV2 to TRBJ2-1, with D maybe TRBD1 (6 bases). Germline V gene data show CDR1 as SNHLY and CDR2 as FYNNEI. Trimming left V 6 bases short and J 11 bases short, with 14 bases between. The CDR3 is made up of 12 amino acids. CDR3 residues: CASRPGTIQQFF. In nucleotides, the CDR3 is TGTGCCAGCAGACCCGGGACAATCCAGCAGTTCTTC.

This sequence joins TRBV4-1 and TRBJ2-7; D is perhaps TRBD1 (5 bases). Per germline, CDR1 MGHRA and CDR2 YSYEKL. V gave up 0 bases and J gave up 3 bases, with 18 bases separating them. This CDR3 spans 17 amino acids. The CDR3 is CASSQDRRTTIHYEQYF. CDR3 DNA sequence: TGCGCCAGCAGCCAAGATCGTAGGACAACGATTCACTACGAGCAGTACTTC.

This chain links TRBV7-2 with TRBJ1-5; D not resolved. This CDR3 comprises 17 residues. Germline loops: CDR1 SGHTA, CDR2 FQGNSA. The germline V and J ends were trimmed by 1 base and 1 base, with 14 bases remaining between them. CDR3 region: CASSLDGRGGSNQPQHF. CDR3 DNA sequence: TGTGCCAGCAGCTTAGACGGGCGGGGAGGAAGCAATCAGCCCCAGCATTTT. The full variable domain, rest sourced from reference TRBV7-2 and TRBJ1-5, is GAGVSQSPSNKVTEKGKDVELRCDPISGHTALYWYRQSLGQGLEFLIYFQGNSAPDKSGLPSDRFSAERTGGSVSTLTIQRTQQEDSAVYLCASSLDGRGGSNQPQHFGDGTRLSIL.

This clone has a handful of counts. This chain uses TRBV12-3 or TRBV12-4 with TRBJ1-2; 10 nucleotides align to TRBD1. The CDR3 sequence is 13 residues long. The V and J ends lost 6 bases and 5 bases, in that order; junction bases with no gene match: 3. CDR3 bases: TGTGCCAGCAGCCCGGACAGGGGGTATGGCTACACCTTC. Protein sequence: CASSPDRGYGYTF.

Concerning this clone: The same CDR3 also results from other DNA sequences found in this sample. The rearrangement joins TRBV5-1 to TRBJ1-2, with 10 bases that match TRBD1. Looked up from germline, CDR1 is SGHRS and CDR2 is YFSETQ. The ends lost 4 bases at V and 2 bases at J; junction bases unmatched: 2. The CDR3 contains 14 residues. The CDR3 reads CASSLTGGNYGYTF. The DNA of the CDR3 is TGCGCCAGCAGCCTGACAGGGGGCAACTATGGCTACACCTTC.

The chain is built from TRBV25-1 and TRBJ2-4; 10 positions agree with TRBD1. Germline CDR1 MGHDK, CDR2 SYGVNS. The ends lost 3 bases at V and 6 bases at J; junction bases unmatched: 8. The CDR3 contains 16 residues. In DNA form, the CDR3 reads TGTGCCAGCAGTGAGGGCTTGGGACAGGGGATAAACATTCAGTACTTC. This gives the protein CASSEGLGQGINIQYF.

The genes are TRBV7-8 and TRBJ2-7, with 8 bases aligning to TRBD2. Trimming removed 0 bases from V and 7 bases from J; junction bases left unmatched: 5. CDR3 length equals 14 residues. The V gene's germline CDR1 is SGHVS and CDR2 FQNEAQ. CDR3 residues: CASSLARGAGEQYF. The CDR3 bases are TGTGCCAGCAGCTTAGCGCGGGGGGCGGGTGAGCAGTACTTC.

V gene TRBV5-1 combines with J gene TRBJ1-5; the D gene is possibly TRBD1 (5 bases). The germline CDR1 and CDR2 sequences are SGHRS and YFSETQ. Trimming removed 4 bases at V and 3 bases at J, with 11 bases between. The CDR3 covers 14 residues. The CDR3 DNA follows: TGCGCCAGCAGCCTTGGGGGGTACAATCAGCCCCAGCATTTT. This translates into CASSLGGYNQPQHF. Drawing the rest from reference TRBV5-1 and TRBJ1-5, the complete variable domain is KAGVTQTPRYLIKTRGQQVTLSCSPISGHRSVSWYQQTPGQGLQFLFEYFSETQRNKGNFPGRFSGRQFSNSRSEMNVSTLELGDSALYLCASSLGGYNQPQHFGDGTRLSIL.

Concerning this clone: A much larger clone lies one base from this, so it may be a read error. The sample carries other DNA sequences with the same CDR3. The chain's CDR3 is CASSLQGSTDTQYF. CDR3 sequence (DNA): TGTGCCAGCAGCTTACAGGGGAGCACAGATACGCAGTATTTT. This rearrangement joins TRBV7-9 to TRBJ2-3; D may be TRBD1 (6 bases). CDR1 and CDR2 from the germline V gene are SEHNR and FQNEAQ (reference sequence). CDR3 length equals 14 residues. V lost 2 bases and J lost 0, with 6 bases in between.

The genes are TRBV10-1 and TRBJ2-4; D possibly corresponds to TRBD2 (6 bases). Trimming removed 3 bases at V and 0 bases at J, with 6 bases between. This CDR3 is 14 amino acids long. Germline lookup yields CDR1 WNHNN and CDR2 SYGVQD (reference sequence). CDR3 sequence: CASSDGGAKNIQYF. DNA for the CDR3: TGCGCCAGCAGTGACGGGGGAGCCAAAAACATTCAGTACTTC.

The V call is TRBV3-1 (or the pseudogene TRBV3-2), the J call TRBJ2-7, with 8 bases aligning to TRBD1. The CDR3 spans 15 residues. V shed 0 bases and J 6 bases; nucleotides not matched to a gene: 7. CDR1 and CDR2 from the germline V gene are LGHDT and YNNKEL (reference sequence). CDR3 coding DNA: TGTGCCAGCAGCCAAGAACTGGGCAGGGGGCGCGAGCAGTACTTC. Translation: CASSQELGRGREQYF.

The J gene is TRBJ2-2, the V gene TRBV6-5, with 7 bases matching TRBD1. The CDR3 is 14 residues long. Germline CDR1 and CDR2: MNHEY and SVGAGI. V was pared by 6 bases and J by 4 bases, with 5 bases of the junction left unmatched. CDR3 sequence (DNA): TGTGCCAGCAGGAGGGGACAGATCACCGGGGAGCTGTTTTTT. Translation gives CASRRGQITGELFF.

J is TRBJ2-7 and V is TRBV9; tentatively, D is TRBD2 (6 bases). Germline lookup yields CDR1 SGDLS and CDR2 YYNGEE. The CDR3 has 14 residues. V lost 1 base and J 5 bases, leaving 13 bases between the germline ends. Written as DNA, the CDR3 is TGTGCCAGCAGCGTATGGGGAGGTACGGACGAGCAGTACTTC. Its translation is CASSVWGGTDEQYF.

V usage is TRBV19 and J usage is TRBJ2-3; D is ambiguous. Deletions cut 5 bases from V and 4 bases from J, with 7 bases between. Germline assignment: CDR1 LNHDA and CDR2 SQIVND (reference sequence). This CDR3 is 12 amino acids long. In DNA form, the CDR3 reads TGTGCCAGTAGTTTAGTAGCAGATACGCAGTATTTT. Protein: CASSLVADTQYF.

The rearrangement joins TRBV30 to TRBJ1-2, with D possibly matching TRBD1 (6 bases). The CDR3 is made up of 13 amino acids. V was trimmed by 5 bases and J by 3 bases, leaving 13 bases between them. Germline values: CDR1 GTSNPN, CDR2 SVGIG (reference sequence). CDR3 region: CAWARGGYYGYTF. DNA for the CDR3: TGTGCCTGGGCCCGCGGGGGCTACTATGGCTACACCTTC.

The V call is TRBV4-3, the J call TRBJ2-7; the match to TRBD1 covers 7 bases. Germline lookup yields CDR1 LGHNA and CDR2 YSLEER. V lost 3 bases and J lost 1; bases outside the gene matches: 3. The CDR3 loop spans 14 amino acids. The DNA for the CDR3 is TGCGCCAGCAGCCATTCGACAGGGTCCTACGAGCAGTACTTC. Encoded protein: CASSHSTGSYEQYF.

CDR3 nucleotide sequence: TGCAGCGTTGGGTGGACAGCGAACACTGAAGCTTTCTTT. This sequence encodes CSVGWTANTEAFF. The V and J genes are TRBV29-1 and TRBJ1-1; the D gene is possibly TRBD1 (6 bases). This CDR3 has 13 residues. Trimming took off 4 bases at V and 1 base at J, with 10 bases between the two ends. Germline lookup yields CDR1 SQVTM and CDR2 ANQGSEA. The variable domain in full, with the rest retrieved from reference TRBV29-1 and TRBJ1-1, is SAVISQKPSRDICQRGTSLTIQCQVDSQVTMMFWYRQQPGQSLTLIATANQGSEATYESGFVIDKFPISRPNLTFSTLTVSNMSPEDSSIYLCSVGWTANTEAFFGQGTRLTVV.

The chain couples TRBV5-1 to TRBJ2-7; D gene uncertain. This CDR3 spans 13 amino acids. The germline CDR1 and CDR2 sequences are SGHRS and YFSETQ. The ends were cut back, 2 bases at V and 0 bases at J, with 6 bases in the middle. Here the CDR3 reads CASSFGASYEQYF. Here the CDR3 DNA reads TGCGCCAGCAGCTTCGGAGCCTCCTACGAGCAGTACTTC.

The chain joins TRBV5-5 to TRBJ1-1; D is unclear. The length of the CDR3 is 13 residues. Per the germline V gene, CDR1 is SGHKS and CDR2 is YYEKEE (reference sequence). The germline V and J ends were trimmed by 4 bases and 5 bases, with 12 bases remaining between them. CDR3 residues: CASSLEGWTEAFF. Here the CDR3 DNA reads TGTGCCAGCAGCCTCGAGGGTTGGACTGAAGCTTTCTTT.

DNA for the CDR3: TGTGCCAGCACTCGTGGGCCTAGCGACAGCTCCTACGAGCAGTACTTC. Its translation is CASTRGPSDSSYEQYF. The rearrangement joins TRBV2 to TRBJ2-7; tentatively, D is TRBD2 (6 bases). The CDR3 covers 16 residues. The V end was cut by 7 bases, the J end by 0 bases, with 19 bases between. CDR1 is SNHLY and CDR2 is FYNNEI in the germline V gene. Complete variable domain (other parts from reference TRBV2 and TRBJ2-7): EPEVTQTPSHQVTQMGQEVILRCVPISNHLYFYWYRQILGQKVEFLVSFYNNEISEKSEIFDDQFSVERPDGSNFTLKIRSTKLEDSAMYFCASTRGPSDSSYEQYFGPGTRLTVT.

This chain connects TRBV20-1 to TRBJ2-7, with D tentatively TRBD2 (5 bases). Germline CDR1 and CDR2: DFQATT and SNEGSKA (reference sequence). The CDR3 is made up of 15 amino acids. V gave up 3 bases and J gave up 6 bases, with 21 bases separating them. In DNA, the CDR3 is TGCAGTGCTAGTTCCGGGGTCTCTCGGTTGGGCGAGCAGTACTTC. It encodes CSASSGVSRLGEQYF.

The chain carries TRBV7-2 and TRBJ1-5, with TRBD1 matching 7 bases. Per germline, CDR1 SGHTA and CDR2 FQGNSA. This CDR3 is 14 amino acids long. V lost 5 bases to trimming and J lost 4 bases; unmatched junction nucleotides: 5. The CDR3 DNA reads TGTGCCAGCAGCGAGGGACAGCCAAATCAGCCCCAGCATTTT. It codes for CASSEGQPNQPQHF.

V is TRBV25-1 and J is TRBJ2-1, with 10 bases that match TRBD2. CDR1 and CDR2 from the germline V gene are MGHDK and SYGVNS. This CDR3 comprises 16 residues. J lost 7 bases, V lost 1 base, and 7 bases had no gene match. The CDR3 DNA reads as TGTGCCAGCAGTGAATCAGGAGCGGGAGGGAGAAATGAGCAGTTCTTC. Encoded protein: CASSESGAGGRNEQFF.

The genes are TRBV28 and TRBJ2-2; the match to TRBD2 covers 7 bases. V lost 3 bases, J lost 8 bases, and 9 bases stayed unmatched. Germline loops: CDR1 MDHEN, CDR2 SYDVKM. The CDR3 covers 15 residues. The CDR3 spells CASSFGGGRRGELFF. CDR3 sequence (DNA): TGTGCCAGCAGTTTTGGCGGCGGGAGAAGGGGGGAGCTGTTTTTT.

The DNA of the CDR3 is TGTGCCAGCAGTCTAGACCCAACCGGTAACTATGGCTACACCTTC. It translates to CASSLDPTGNYGYTF. The chain is built from TRBV6-2 or TRBV6-3 and TRBJ1-2; D is uncertain. CDR3 length: 15 amino acids. The V end was cut by 5 bases, the J end by 1 base, with 14 bases between. Germline CDR1 reads MNHEY; CDR2 reads SVGEGT.